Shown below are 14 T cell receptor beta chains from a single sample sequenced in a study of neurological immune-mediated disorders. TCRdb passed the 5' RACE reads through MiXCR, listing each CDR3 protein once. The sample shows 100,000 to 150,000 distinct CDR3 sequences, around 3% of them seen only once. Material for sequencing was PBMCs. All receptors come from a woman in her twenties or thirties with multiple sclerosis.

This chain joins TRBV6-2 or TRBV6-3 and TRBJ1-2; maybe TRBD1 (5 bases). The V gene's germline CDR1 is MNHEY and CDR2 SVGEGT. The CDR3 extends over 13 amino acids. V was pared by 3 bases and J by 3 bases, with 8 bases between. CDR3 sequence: CASSYLQDYGYTF. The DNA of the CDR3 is TGTGCCAGCAGTTATTTACAGGACTATGGCTACACCTTC.

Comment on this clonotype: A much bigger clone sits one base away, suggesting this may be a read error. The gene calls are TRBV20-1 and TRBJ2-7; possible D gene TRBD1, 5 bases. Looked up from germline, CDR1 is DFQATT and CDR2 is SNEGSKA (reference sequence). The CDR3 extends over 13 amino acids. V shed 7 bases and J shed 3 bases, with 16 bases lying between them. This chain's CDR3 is CSDSGALFYEQYF. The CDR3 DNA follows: TGCAGTGATAGTGGGGCCTTATTCTACGAGCAGTACTTC.

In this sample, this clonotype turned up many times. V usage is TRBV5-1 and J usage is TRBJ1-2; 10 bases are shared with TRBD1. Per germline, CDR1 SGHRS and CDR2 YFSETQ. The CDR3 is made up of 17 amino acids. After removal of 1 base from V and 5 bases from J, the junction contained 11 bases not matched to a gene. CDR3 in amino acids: CASSLSGTGELVYGYTF. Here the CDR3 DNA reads TGCGCCAGCAGCTTGTCGGGGACAGGGGAACTTGTGTATGGCTACACCTTC.

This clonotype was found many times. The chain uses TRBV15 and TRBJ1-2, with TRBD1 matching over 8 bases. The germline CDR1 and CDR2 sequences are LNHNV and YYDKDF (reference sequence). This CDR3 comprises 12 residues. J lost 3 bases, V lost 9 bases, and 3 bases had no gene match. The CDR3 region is CATGQGDYGYTF. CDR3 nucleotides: TGTGCCACAGGACAGGGAGACTATGGCTACACCTTC.

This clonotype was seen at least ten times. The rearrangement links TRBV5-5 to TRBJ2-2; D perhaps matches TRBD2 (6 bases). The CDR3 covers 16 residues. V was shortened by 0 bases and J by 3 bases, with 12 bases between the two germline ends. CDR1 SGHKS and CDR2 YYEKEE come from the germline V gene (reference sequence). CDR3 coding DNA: TGTGCCAGCAGCTTGGCCCGGGGGAGCTACACCGGGGAGCTGTTTTTT. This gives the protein CASSLARGSYTGELFF.

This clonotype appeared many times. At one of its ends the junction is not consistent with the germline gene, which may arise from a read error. The CDR3 DNA reads as TGCGCCAGCAGCCCGGACAGAAACTATGGCTACACCTTC. Its translation: CASSPDRNYGYTF. The V and J genes are TRBV18 and TRBJ1-2, with a tentative D call TRBD1 (6 bases). CDR1 is KGHSH, CDR2 LQKENI, per germline. The CDR3 runs to 13 residues.

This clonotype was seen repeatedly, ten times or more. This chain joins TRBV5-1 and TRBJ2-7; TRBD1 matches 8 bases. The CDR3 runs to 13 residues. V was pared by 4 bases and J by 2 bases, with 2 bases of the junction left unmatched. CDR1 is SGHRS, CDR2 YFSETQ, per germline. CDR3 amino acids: CASSRQGTYEQYF. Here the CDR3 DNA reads TGCGCCAGCAGCCGACAGGGGACCTACGAGCAGTACTTC. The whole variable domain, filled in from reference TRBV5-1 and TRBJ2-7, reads KAGVTQTPRYLIKTRGQQVTLSCSPISGHRSVSWYQQTPGQGLQFLFEYFSETQRNKGNFPGRFSGRQFSNSRSEMNVSTLELGDSALYLCASSRQGTYEQYFGPGTRLTVT.

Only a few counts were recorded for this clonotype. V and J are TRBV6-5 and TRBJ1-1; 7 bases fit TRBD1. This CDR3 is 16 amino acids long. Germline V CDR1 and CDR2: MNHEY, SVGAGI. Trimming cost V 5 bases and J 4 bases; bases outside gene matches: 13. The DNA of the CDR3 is TGTGCCAGCAGTGGAGGGACAGTTGGGGGAATCACTGAAGCTTTCTTT. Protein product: CASSGGTVGGITEAFF.

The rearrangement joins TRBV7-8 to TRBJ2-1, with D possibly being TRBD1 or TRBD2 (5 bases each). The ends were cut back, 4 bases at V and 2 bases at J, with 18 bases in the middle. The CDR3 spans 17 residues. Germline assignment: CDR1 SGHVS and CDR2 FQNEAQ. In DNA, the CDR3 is TGTGCCAGCAGCTCGACCTACCCACCGGGGCCCTACAATGAGCAGTTCTTC. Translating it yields CASSSTYPPGPYNEQFF.

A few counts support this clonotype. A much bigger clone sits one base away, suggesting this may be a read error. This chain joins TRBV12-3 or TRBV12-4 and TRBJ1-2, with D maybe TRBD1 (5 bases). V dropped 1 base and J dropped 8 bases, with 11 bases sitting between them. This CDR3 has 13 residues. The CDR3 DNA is TGTGCCAGCAGTTTAGGGGGCAGGGAAGGCTACACCTTC. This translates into CASSLGGREGYTF.

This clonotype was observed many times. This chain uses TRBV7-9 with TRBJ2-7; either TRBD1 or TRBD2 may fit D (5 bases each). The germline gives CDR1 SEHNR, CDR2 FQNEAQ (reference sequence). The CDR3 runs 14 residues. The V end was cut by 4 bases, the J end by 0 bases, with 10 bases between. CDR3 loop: CASSSWDDSYEQYF. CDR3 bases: TGTGCCAGCAGCTCCTGGGACGACTCCTACGAGCAGTACTTC.

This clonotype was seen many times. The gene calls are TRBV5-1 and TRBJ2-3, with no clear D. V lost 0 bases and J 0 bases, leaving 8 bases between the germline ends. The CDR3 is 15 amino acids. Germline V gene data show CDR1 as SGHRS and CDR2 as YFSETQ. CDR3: CASSLGSLSTDTQYF. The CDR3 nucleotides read TGCGCCAGCAGCTTGGGCAGCCTCAGCACAGATACGCAGTATTTT.

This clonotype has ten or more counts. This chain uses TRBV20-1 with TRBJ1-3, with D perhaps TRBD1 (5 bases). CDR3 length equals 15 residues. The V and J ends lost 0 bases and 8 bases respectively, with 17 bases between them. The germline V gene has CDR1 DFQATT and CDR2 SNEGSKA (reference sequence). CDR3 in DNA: TGCAGTGCTAGAGATAGCAGTGGGGGTTTGGACACCATATATTTT. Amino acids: CSARDSSGGLDTIYF.

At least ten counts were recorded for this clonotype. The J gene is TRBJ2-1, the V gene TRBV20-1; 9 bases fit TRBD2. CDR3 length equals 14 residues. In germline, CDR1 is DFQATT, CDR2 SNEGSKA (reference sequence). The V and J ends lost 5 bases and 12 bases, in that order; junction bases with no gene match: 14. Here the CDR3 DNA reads TGCAGTGCTTCAAGACTAGCGGTGGAGGTACGGCAGTTCTTC. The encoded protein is CSASRLAVEVRQFF.